What follows are 8 T cell receptor beta chains derived from one specimen sequenced in a study of T cells in Graves' hyperthyroidism and ophthalmopathy (dated by TCRdb to between 2017 and 2020). The receptor library was made with multiplex PCR. The run used an Illumina HiSeq 2000. TCR beta CDR3 regions were amplified from RNA transcripts. The first round of RT-PCR for the TCR CDR3 was performed with the HTBI primer set and the Qiagen OneStep RT-PCR kit. TCRdb passed the public sequencing reads through fastp at Q25 and MiXCR, retaining productive beta sequences. Under each unique CDR3 protein, matching rows form one entry showing the most common genes and DNA. Within this sample are 700,000 to 950,000 distinct CDR3 sequences, with roughly 32% of them counted one time only. Clones ranked in the top ten supply roughly 30% of the sample. Sequencing was done on a sample of blood. These receptor sequences come from a woman aged 40-49 years with Graves' hyperthyroidism.

This clonotype was recorded many times. The rearrangement uses TRBV25-1 and TRBJ2-2, with 9 bases aligning to TRBD2. Germline-derived CDR1 and CDR2 are MGHDK and SYGVNS. This CDR3 contains 15 residues. The J segment lost 6 bases and the V segment lost 6 bases, leaving 8 bases of the junction unmatched. CDR3 protein: CASSVGLALPGELFF. CDR3 nucleotide sequence: TGTGCCAGCAGCGTAGGACTAGCGTTACCCGGGGAGCTGTTTTTT.

The chain carries TRBV7-2 and TRBJ1-5; possible D gene TRBD1, 5 bases. Germline V gene data show CDR1 as SGHTA and CDR2 as FQGNSA. CDR3 length: 14 residues. Trimming pared 0 bases from V and 8 bases from J, leaving 11 bases between. CDR3 sequence reads: CASSLAQGREPQHF. In nucleotides, the CDR3 is TGTGCCAGCAGCTTAGCTCAGGGACGCGAGCCCCAGCATTTT.

J is TRBJ1-5 and V is TRBV7-2; no clear D. The V end was cut by 3 bases, the J end by 0 bases, with 9 bases between. Germline assignment: CDR1 SGHTA and CDR2 FQGNSA. The CDR3 is made up of 15 amino acids. The CDR3 sequence is CASSFGRHSNQPQHF. The CDR3 coding sequence is TGTGCCAGCAGCTTCGGCAGGCATAGCAATCAGCCCCAGCATTTT.

This clonotype was seen many times. The V and J genes are TRBV7-2 and TRBJ1-5; possible D gene TRBD1, 6 bases. Deletions cut 2 bases from V and 4 bases from J, with 21 bases between. The CDR3 consists of 18 residues. The V gene's germline CDR1 is SGHTA and CDR2 FQGNSA. In DNA, the CDR3 is TGTGCCAGCAGCTTACCCGTGGCAAGGGGGGGCTTAAATCAGCCCCAGCATTTT. Protein sequence: CASSLPVARGGLNQPQHF.

Comments on this clonotype: This may be a read error, as it is one base from a much larger clone. As the CDR3 is not closed by the conserved phenylalanine or tryptophan, this likely results from a read error. The chain links TRBV20-1 to TRBJ2-7; TRBD2 might be the D (7 bases). The CDR3 contains 15 residues. Trimming left V 0 bases short and J 4 bases short, with 16 bases between. Germline values: CDR1 DFQATT, CDR2 SNEGSKA (reference sequence). The CDR3 sequence is CSAREGGAYEYEQYL. As DNA, the CDR3 is TGCAGTGCTAGAGAGGGGGGGGCATACGAGTACGAGCAGTACCTC.

The chain recombines TRBV29-1 with TRBJ2-7, with TRBD2 matching 9 bases. The germline gives CDR1 SQVTM, CDR2 ANQGSEA. Trimming cost V 6 bases and J 5 bases; bases outside gene matches: 5. The CDR3 is 12 amino acids. For the CDR3, the DNA is TGCAGCGTAGCGGGGGGTATTCACGAGCAGTACTTC. Translation gives CSVAGGIHEQYF.

This clonotype was observed a few times. The chain joins TRBV28 to TRBJ1-2; D remains unclear. The ends were cut back, 5 bases at V and 4 bases at J, with 14 bases in the middle. The CDR3 is 14 residues long. Germline V gene data show CDR1 as MDHEN and CDR2 as SYDVKM. The CDR3 bases are TGTGCCAGCAGTCCTCCGACGGATTCCTATGGCTACACCTTC. Protein sequence: CASSPPTDSYGYTF.

The CDR3, as DNA: TGCAGCGTTGACGACGGGGGCCAGAATGAAAAACTGTTTTTT. This sequence encodes CSVDDGGQNEKLFF. The V gene is TRBV29-1, the J gene TRBJ1-4; a possible D gene is TRBD1 (6 bases). CDR3 length: 14 residues. The V gene's germline CDR1 is SQVTM and CDR2 ANQGSEA. V dropped 3 bases and J dropped 5 bases, with 13 bases sitting between them.